This T cell receptor beta chain comes out of a study of T-cell memory formation after mild COVID-19. Whole-study context: Most TCR clusters belonged to a single donor.

On this clonotype: The antigen is undetermined.

Points from the study as a whole: Contracting CD4+ clones lay largely in CM and EM, with CD8+ ones residing in EMRA.

Germline V lookup: CDR1 SGHTA, CDR2 FQGNSA. The CDR3 consists of 16 residues. V lost 1 base to trimming and J lost 5 bases, with 12 bases between them. TCRdb called the 5' RACE reads again in MiXCR, with one record for every CDR3 protein. In the table there are 260,000 or so distinct CDR3 sequences, approximately 16% of which are singletons. The V call is TRBV7-2, the J call TRBJ1-6, with D possibly TRBD1 on 5 matching bases. The sample was PBMCs or a T cell subset sorted from them (not recorded which). The source of this sequence is a young man who had mild COVID-19 (a few samples of this study predate the infection). Cell type and time point are not known. CDR3 in DNA: TGTGCCAGCAGCTTAGTAGCGGGGGGTCATAATTCACCCCTCCACTTT. Protein product: CASSLVAGGHNSPLHF.